Here is one T cell receptor beta chain with its context. These data come from a study of blood T cell repertoires in COVID-19. Study details: The analysed material was cDNA or gDNA that came from T cells, B-cell-depleted T cells, or PBMCs.

Method: immunoSEQ multiplex PCR; TCRdb's copy keeps in-frame clones and lacks some. The sample lists 130,000 to 150,000 clones; 81% were seen once. What was sequenced was peripheral blood. This sequence originates from a human donor with acute or convalescent COVID-19. The donor label of this sample is uncertain.

The CDR3 sequence is CASTVARINYGYTF. The CDR3 DNA sequence: TGTGCCAGTACCGTGGCCAGGATTAACTATGGCTACACCTTC. The J gene is TRBJ1-2, the V gene TRBV19, with D unresolved. The CDR3 length is 14 residues. Germline V gene sequence: CDR1 LNHDA, CDR2 SQIVND (reference sequence). Trimming cost V 7 bases and J 1 base, with 13 bases left between them.